The 27 T cell receptor beta chains given below trace back to one sample, sequenced in a study of T-cell memory formation after mild COVID-19. Each CDR3 protein is one row after TCRdb ran MiXCR on the 5' RACE reads. The repertoire holds nearly 110,000 distinct CDR3 sequences, about 15% seen once, with about 39% in the top ten. Specimen: PBMCs or a T cell subset sorted from them (not recorded which). Every receptor here comes from a man aged 18 to 30 who had mild COVID-19 (a few samples of this study predate the infection). Cell type and time point are not known.

Ten or more counts support this clonotype. This chain links TRBV12-5 with TRBJ2-5, with D possibly being TRBD1 (6 bases). This CDR3 is built from 15 residues. Germline values: CDR1 LGHNT, CDR2 FRNRAP. V lost 10 bases and J 1 base, leaving 19 bases between the germline ends. The CDR3 protein is CATQPWGLGQETQYF. For the CDR3, the DNA is TGTGCTACTCAACCCTGGGGGCTCGGCCAAGAGACCCAGTACTTC.

There are many counts of this clonotype. The chain couples TRBV7-8 to TRBJ2-7; D is uncertain. This CDR3 contains 15 residues. The V end lost 2 bases, the J end lost 0 bases, and 11 bases lay between the germline ends. Germline V lookup: CDR1 SGHVS, CDR2 FQNEAQ. The CDR3 spells CASSLTRASSYEQYF. In DNA, the CDR3 is TGTGCCAGCAGCTTAACACGGGCGAGCTCCTACGAGCAGTACTTC.

V and J are TRBV7-9 and TRBJ2-1; D perhaps matches TRBD2 (6 bases). V lost 11 bases to trimming and J lost 5 bases, with 16 bases between them. Germline V gives CDR1 SEHNR, CDR2 FQNEAQ (reference sequence). This CDR3 comprises 13 residues. The CDR3 reads CAVRDSRDNEQFF. The CDR3 DNA sequence: TGTGCCGTCCGGGACTCCAGGGACAATGAGCAGTTCTTC.

This clonotype was counted only a few times. CDR3 sequence: CSSQGQGQLEAFF. CDR3 in DNA: TGCAGCTCCCAGGGACAGGGTCAACTTGAAGCTTTCTTT. This chain connects TRBV29-1 to TRBJ1-1; 9 bases are shared with TRBD1. The CDR3 loop spans 13 amino acids. Germline CDR1 and CDR2: SQVTM and ANQGSEA. Germline trimming cut 8 bases from V and 7 bases from J; bases unmatched to any gene: 11.

This clonotype is medium-sized by share. The chain joins TRBV11-2 to TRBJ2-1, with a possible D match to TRBD2 (6 bases). Trimming removed 1 base at V and 2 bases at J, with 15 bases between. Germline values: CDR1 SGHAT, CDR2 FQNNGV. The CDR3 has 17 residues. In DNA form, the CDR3 reads TGTGCCAGCAGCTTAGGACCCGGGACTTCGACCTACAATGAGCAGTTCTTC. Its protein is CASSLGPGTSTYNEQFF.

Only one count was recorded for this clonotype. This rearrangement joins TRBV7-9 to TRBJ2-2; D remains ambiguous. The germline V and J ends were trimmed by 5 bases and 3 bases, with 10 bases remaining between them. The CDR3 runs to 14 residues. The germline CDR1 and CDR2 sequences are SEHNR and FQNEAQ (reference sequence). The CDR3 bases are TGTGCCAGCAGCAAACACACCCACACCGGGGAGCTGTTTTTT. Translating it yields CASSKHTHTGELFF.

There are a few counts of this clonotype. The chain carries TRBV28 and TRBJ2-7; D perhaps matches TRBD1 (6 bases). Germline V CDR1 and CDR2: MDHEN, SYDVKM. This CDR3 contains 13 residues. V was trimmed by 5 bases and J by 6 bases, leaving 14 bases between them. CDR3 protein: CASSPIGTPEQYV. As DNA, the CDR3 is TGTGCCAGCAGTCCAATCGGGACACCCGAGCAGTACGTC.

The CDR3 loop reads CSARDRERTNTDTQYF. DNA for the CDR3: TGCAGTGCTAGAGATCGCGAACGGACTAACACAGATACGCAGTATTTT. The chain couples TRBV20-1 to TRBJ2-3, with a weak D call TRBD2 (6 bases). Germline V gene data show CDR1 as DFQATT and CDR2 as SNEGSKA (reference sequence). The CDR3 extends over 16 amino acids. V lost 0 bases and J 2 bases, leaving 15 bases between the germline ends.

This clonotype came up a few times. The rearrangement links TRBV5-4 to TRBJ2-3; no clear D gene. The germline CDR1 and CDR2 sequences are SGHNT and YYREEE (reference sequence). The CDR3 spans 16 residues. The V and J ends lost 0 bases and 3 bases respectively, with 14 bases between them. CDR3 DNA: TGTGCCAGCAGCTTGGCAGCGCCACCACTAACAGATACGCAGTATTTT. It is translated as CASSLAAPPLTDTQYF.

This clonotype has only a few counts. The V and J genes are TRBV5-4 and TRBJ1-1, with 10 positions matching TRBD1. This CDR3 comprises 17 residues. Germline V gene data show CDR1 as SGHNT and CDR2 as YYREEE (reference sequence). The J segment lost 3 bases and the V segment lost 3 bases, leaving 11 bases of the junction unmatched. The CDR3 DNA reads TGTGCCAGCAGCTCCCGGGACAGGGGAAGACTAGACACTGAAGCTTTCTTT. This sequence encodes CASSSRDRGRLDTEAFF. The variable domain in full, completed from reference TRBV5-4 and TRBJ1-1, reads ETGVTQSPTHLIKTRGQQVTLRCSSQSGHNTVSWYQQALGQGPQFIFQYYREEENGRGNFPPRFSGLQFPNYSSELNVNALELDDSALYLCASSSRDRGRLDTEAFFGQGTRLTVV.

This clonotype was seen a few times. The chain has TRBV7-9 and TRBJ1-4, with 7 positions matching TRBD1. CDR1 and CDR2 from the germline V gene are SEHNR and FQNEAQ (reference sequence). Trimming removed 5 bases from V and 5 bases from J; junction bases left unmatched: 2. This CDR3 contains 13 residues. The CDR3 DNA is TGTGCCAGCAGCGGGACAGCCAATGAAAAACTGTTTTTT. This gives the protein CASSGTANEKLFF.

This clonotype was counted only a few times. This chain connects TRBV4-2 to TRBJ2-7, with D hard to call. There are 15 residues in the CDR3. Germline CDR1 is LGHNA and CDR2 is YNFKEQ. V lost 0 bases to trimming and J lost 3 bases, with 12 bases between them. CDR3 coding DNA: TGTGCCAGCAGCCAAGAGGATAGTGTAAGCTACGAGCAGTACTTC. Translated, it gives CASSQEDSVSYEQYF.

In its sample, this clonotype was seen a few times. The junction and the germline gene differ at one end; a read error may be behind it. The V and J genes are TRBV19 and TRBJ1-1, with D hard to call. This CDR3 region has 14 residues. Germline V lookup: CDR1 LNHDA, CDR2 SQIVND (reference sequence). CDR3 coding DNA: TGTGCCAGTAGAATAGGGTATTCTGGACCTGAAGCTTTCTTT. Its translation is CASRIGYSGPEAFF.

The rearrangement joins TRBV7-2 to TRBJ2-7; D is unresolved. V was pared by 5 bases and J by 4 bases, with 12 bases between. Looked up from germline, CDR1 is SGHTA and CDR2 is FQGNSA. CDR3 size: 13 residues. In nucleotides, the CDR3 is TGTGCCAGCAGCCGGACGGATGGATACGAGCAGTACGTC. It codes for CASSRTDGYEQYV.

Only a few counts were recorded for this clonotype. J is TRBJ1-6 and V is TRBV5-1; no reliable D call. Germline V CDR1 and CDR2: SGHRS, YFSETQ. The CDR3 runs to 15 residues. Trimming took 0 bases from V and 7 from J, leaving 11 bases between them. The CDR3 protein is CASSLVGNQNSPLHF. The CDR3 DNA follows: TGCGCCAGCAGCTTGGTCGGAAACCAAAATTCACCCCTCCACTTT.

The gene calls are TRBV13 and TRBJ2-5, with D possibly being TRBD1 (7 bases). The germline V gene has CDR1 PRHDT and CDR2 FYEKMQ (reference sequence). Trimming left V 3 bases short and J 2 bases short, with 16 bases between. This CDR3 contains 16 residues. CDR3 residues: CASSFGGTVFQETQYF. DNA for the CDR3: TGTGCCAGCAGCTTCGGAGGGACAGTGTTTCAAGAGACCCAGTACTTC. The complete variable domain, with remaining parts taken from reference TRBV13 and TRBJ2-5, reads AAGVIQSPRHLIKEKRETATLKCYPIPRHDTVYWYQQGPGQDPQFLISFYEKMQSDKGSIPDRFSAQQFSDYHSELNMSSLELGDSALYFCASSFGGTVFQETQYFGPGTRLLVL.

This clonotype was counted between two and nine times. The CDR3 DNA follows: TGTGCCACGACCGGGCGACCAAACACCGGGGAGCTGTTTTTT. This translates into CATTGRPNTGELFF. The chain is built from TRBV15 and TRBJ2-2; no clear D. V was shortened by 9 bases and J by 2 bases, with 13 bases between the two germline ends. This CDR3 is 14 amino acids long. Germline CDR1 LNHNV, CDR2 YYDKDF (reference sequence).

This clonotype was observed many times. This chain uses TRBV20-1 with TRBJ2-7; 8 nucleotides line up with TRBD2. The CDR3 totals 14 residues. CDR1 DFQATT and CDR2 SNEGSKA come from the germline V gene (reference sequence). V was clipped by 1 base and J by 3 bases; unmatched bases: 5. CDR3 protein: CSARAGTRSYEQYF. Written as DNA, the CDR3 is TGCAGTGCTAGAGCCGGGACTAGAAGCTACGAGCAGTACTTC.

This clonotype was counted a few times. The V and J genes are TRBV6-5 and TRBJ2-5, with 13 bases that match TRBD2. The CDR3 runs 16 residues. V shed 6 bases and J 5 bases; nucleotides not matched to a gene: 9. Germline lookup yields CDR1 MNHEY and CDR2 SVGAGI. The DNA for the CDR3 is TGTGCCAGCAGCCAGACTAGCGGGAGGACAGGGGAGACCCAGTACTTC. Translated: CASSQTSGRTGETQYF.

This clonotype was seen a few times. The genes are TRBV7-3 and TRBJ1-1; tentatively, D is TRBD1 (5 bases). CDR3 length equals 15 residues. The V and J ends lost 1 base and 6 bases respectively, with 15 bases between them. In germline, CDR1 is SGHTA, CDR2 FQGTGA. CDR3 protein: CASSLMGGVGSEAFF. As DNA, the CDR3 is TGTGCCAGCAGCTTAATGGGGGGAGTGGGTTCTGAAGCTTTCTTT.

This chain connects TRBV23-1 to TRBJ2-1; D is possibly TRBD2 (7 bases). TRBV23-1 is marked as an open reading frame, function uncertain. V was clipped by 0 bases and J by 6 bases, with 18 bases between them. The CDR3 spans 17 residues. The CDR3: CASSQSFGGRPRNEQFF. Written as DNA, the CDR3 is TGCGCCAGCAGTCAATCGTTCGGGGGGCGTCCCCGCAATGAGCAGTTCTTC.

This clonotype was seen a few times. The chain has TRBV15 and TRBJ1-5; D unclear. Germline loops: CDR1 LNHNV, CDR2 YYDKDF (reference sequence). Deletions cut 0 bases from V and 6 bases from J, with 6 bases between. The CDR3 is 13 amino acids. The CDR3 DNA reads as TGTGCCACCAGCAGAGATCGGGGTCAGCCCCAGCATTTT. It is translated as CATSRDRGQPQHF. Full variable domain (outside the CDR3, taken from reference TRBV15 and TRBJ1-5): DAMVIQNPRYQVTQFGKPVTLSCSQTLNHNVMYWYQQKSSQAPKLLFHYYDKDFNNEADTPDNFQSRRPNTSFCFLDIRSPGLGDTAMYLCATSRDRGQPQHFGDGTRLSIL.

The rearrangement joins TRBV11-2 to TRBJ2-5; D unclear. The CDR3 has 15 residues. Per germline, CDR1 SGHAT and CDR2 FQNNGV. With 1 base removed from V and 2 bases from J, the gap between germline ends came to 11 bases. CDR3 bases: TGTGCCAGCAGCTTAGGCCAGTTGAATCAAGAGACCCAGTACTTC. Translating it yields CASSLGQLNQETQYF.

This clonotype was seen only a few times. The CDR3 bases are TGTGCCAGCACCGGGGGGGCGCAGCCATCCTACGAGCAGTACGTC. Residues: CASTGGAQPSYEQYV. The chain joins TRBV6-6 to TRBJ2-7, with 8 bases matching TRBD2. Trimming cost V 7 bases and J 1 base; bases outside gene matches: 9. Germline-derived CDR1 and CDR2 are MNHNY and SVGAGI (reference sequence). The CDR3 is 15 residues long.

This CDR3 is CSQKRAGKETQYF. The CDR3 nucleotides read TGCAGCCAGAAGCGGGCGGGGAAGGAGACCCAGTACTTC. The chain couples TRBV29-1 to TRBJ2-5; the D gene is possibly TRBD2 (6 bases). The V end was cut by 8 bases, the J end by 5 bases, with 18 bases between. CDR1 and CDR2 from the germline V gene are SQVTM and ANQGSEA. This CDR3 is built from 13 residues.

This clonotype was observed a handful of times. The chain uses TRBV20-1 and TRBJ1-2; the match to TRBD1 covers 7 bases. The ends lost 6 bases at V and 2 bases at J; junction bases unmatched: 3. The germline gives CDR1 DFQATT, CDR2 SNEGSKA (reference sequence). The CDR3 spans 12 residues. The DNA of the CDR3 is TGCAGTGCAGCGGGACAGAACTATGGCTACACCTTC. It yields the protein CSAAGQNYGYTF.

This clonotype was observed a few times. The rearrangement uses TRBV4-2 and TRBJ2-1; tentatively, D is TRBD2 (6 bases). The CDR3 sequence is 16 residues long. Per germline, CDR1 LGHNA and CDR2 YNFKEQ. V was clipped by 4 bases and J by 6 bases, with 19 bases between them. The chain's CDR3 is CASSRKAGGATNEQFF. The CDR3 DNA sequence: TGTGCCAGCAGCCGCAAAGCCGGGGGAGCAACCAATGAGCAGTTCTTC.